This T cell receptor (beta chain) was sequenced for a study of human T cells and chemical hapten exposure. About the study: Predominantly women, the patients had alopecia areata, totalis or universalis. Study-wide results and caveats: Since the donors had alopecia, their immune response may not be the same as that of healthy people. TCRs whose frequency exceeded 1 in 1000 remained the same following DPC sensitization.

In regard to this clonotype: The antigen is unknown.

Authors' data handling: TCR counts had a median of about 92,000 per sample and spanned about 23,224 to 690,600. TCRdb re-called the RACE reads through MiXCR, storing one row per CDR3 protein. It is TCRdb's table, rather than the study itself, that gives the V and J calls and clone size. The sample includes approximately 80,000 distinct CDR3 sequences, more than 9% of them seen just once. Time point: patch test 2, 6 weeks after DPC sensitization. Treatment specified: therapeutic diphenylcyclopropenone sensitization with weekly scalp DPC. The source of this sequence is a woman aged 45 to 65 with alopecia areata. Some clones in this sample may be carry-over from other donors' samples. The material sequenced was whole blood, taken in connection with sensitization to the hapten diphenylcyclopropenone (DPC).

The CDR3 loop reads CASRKMTGPANEQFF. Written as DNA, the CDR3 is TGTGCCAGCAGGAAGATGACAGGGCCTGCTAATGAGCAGTTCTTC. The chain links TRBV27 to TRBJ2-1; 7 bases map to TRBD1. Unmatched junction bases numbered 12, after V lost 6 bases and J lost 7 bases. Germline loops: CDR1 MNHEY, CDR2 SMNVEV (reference sequence). This CDR3 is 15 amino acids long.